These 5 T cell receptor beta chains came from one sample sequenced in a study of T cell responses to AZD1222 COVID-19 vaccine. Some clones are missing from TCRdb's copy, which holds only in-frame ones; the method was immunoSEQ multiplex PCR. This sample has 100,000 or so clones, with 85% to 90% found just once. The specimen comprised peripheral blood, sampled on day 0 of AZD1222 vaccination. These receptors were taken from an adult in good health.

The V call is TRBV3-1 (or the pseudogene TRBV3-2), the J call TRBJ1-1; D is unresolved. The CDR3 loop spans 11 amino acids. V gave up 6 bases and J gave up 1 base, with 3 bases separating them. Germline CDR1 LGHDT, CDR2 YNNKEL (reference sequence). DNA of the CDR3: TGTGCCAGCAGACGGAACACTGAAGCTTTCTTT. Its translation is CASRRNTEAFF.

This chain joins TRBV5-1 and TRBJ2-5; D could derive from TRBD1 or TRBD2 (6 bases each). Trimming shortened V by 0 bases and J by 3 bases, and 9 bases separated the two germline ends. CDR3 length: 14 amino acids. Germline assignment: CDR1 SGHRS and CDR2 YFSETQ. The CDR3 here is CASSLGGAEETQYF. CDR3 DNA: TGCGCCAGCAGCTTGGGGGGGGCCGAAGAGACCCAGTACTTC. Full variable domain (missing parts from reference TRBV5-1 and TRBJ2-5): KAGVTQTPRYLIKTRGQQVTLSCSPISGHRSVSWYQQTPGQGLQFLFEYFSETQRNKGNFPGRFSGRQFSNSRSEMNVSTLELGDSALYLCASSLGGAEETQYFGPGTRLLVL.

The rearrangement links TRBV12-3 or TRBV12-4 to TRBJ2-7; D call uncertain. This CDR3 region has 12 residues. V was trimmed by 6 bases and J by 5 bases, leaving 11 bases between them. The CDR3 DNA follows: TGTGCCAGCAGCTTCGTTAAGAACGAGCAGTACTTC. Amino acid sequence: CASSFVKNEQYF.

The chain recombines TRBV2 with TRBJ2-2; TRBD2 aligns across 10 bases. V lost 1 base and J lost 6; bases outside the gene matches: 8. CDR3 size: 17 residues. Per the germline V gene, CDR1 is SNHLY and CDR2 is FYNNEI. The CDR3 DNA sequence: TGTGCCAGCAGTGAAGAGGTGGAGCGGGGGGGCGCCGGGGAGCTGTTTTTT. Encoded protein: CASSEEVERGGAGELFF. Full variable domain (rest looked up from reference TRBV2 and TRBJ2-2): EPEVTQTPSHQVTQMGQEVILRCVPISNHLYFYWYRQILGQKVEFLVSFYNNEISEKSEIFDDQFSVERPDGSNFTLKIRSTKLEDSAMYFCASSEEVERGGAGELFFGEGSRLTVL.

This sequence joins TRBV3-1 (or the pseudogene TRBV3-2) and TRBJ2-5, with D possibly TRBD2 on 6 matching bases. The germline gives CDR1 LGHDT, CDR2 YNNKEL (reference sequence). Between the trimmed V and J ends, which lost 4 bases and 2 bases, there was a span of 20 bases. This CDR3 region has 17 residues. CDR3 protein: CASSPPTGDGLQETQYF. The CDR3 nucleotides read TGTGCCAGCAGCCCCCCGACGGGGGACGGATTACAAGAGACCCAGTACTTC.